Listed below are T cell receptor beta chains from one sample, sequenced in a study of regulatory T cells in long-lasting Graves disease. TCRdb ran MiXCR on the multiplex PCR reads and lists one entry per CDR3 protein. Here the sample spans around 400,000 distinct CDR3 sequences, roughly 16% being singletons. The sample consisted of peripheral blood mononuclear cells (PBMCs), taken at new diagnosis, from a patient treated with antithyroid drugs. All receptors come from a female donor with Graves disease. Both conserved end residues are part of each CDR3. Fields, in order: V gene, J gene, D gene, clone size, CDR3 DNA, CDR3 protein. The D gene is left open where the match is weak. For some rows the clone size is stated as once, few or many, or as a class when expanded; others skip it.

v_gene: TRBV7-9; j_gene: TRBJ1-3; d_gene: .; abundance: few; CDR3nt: TGTGCCAGCAGCTTAGGCTCAAACTCTGGAAACACCATATATTTT; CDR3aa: CASSLGSNSGNTIYF
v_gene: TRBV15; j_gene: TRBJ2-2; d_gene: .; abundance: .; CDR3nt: TGTGCCACCAGCAGAGATCTCCACCACACCGGGGAGCTGGTTTTT; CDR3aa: CATSRDLHHTGELVF
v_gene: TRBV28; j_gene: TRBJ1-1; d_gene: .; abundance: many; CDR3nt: TGTGCCAGCAGTTTTTTGGCTGAAGCTTTCTTT; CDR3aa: CASSFLAEAFF
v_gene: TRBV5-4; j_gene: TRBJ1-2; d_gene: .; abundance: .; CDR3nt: TGTGCCACGGGGAACCTTCAACGTAACTATGGCTACACCTTC; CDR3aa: CATGNLQRNYGYTF
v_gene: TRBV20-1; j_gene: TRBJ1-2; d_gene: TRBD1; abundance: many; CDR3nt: TGCAGTGCTACCGAGACAGGGGGTCAATATGGCTACACCTTC; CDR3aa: CSATETGGQYGYTF
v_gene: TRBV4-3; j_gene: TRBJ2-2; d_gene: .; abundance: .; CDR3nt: TGCGCCAGCAGCCAAGGGATAGAATGGGAGGGGGCCGGCACCGGGGAGCTGTTTTTT; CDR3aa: CASSQGIEWEGAGTGELFF
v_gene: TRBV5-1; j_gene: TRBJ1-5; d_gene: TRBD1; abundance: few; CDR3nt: TGCGCCAGCAGCTTGACAGGGGGCGCGGTAGATCAGCCCCAGCATTTT; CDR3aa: CASSLTGGAVDQPQHF
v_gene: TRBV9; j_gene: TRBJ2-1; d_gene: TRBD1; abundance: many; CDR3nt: TGTGCCAGCAGCGGCAGCGACAGGGAGATTAACAATGAGCAGTTCTTC; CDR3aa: CASSGSDREINNEQFF
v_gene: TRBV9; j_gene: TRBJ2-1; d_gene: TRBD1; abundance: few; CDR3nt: TGTGCCAGCAGCGACGGAAAAGGGACAGGGGGTCCCTACAATGAGCAGTTCTTC; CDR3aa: CASSDGKGTGGPYNEQFF
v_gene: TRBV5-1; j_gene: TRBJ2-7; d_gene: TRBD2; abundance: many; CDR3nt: TGCGCCAGCAGAGGGACTAGCGGGATTTTGGAGGACGAGCAGTACTTC; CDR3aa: CASRGTSGILEDEQYF
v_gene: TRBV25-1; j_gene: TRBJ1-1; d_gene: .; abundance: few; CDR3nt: TGTGCCAGCAGTTTCTTCGGGATTGAAGCTTTCTTT; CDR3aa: CASSFFGIEAFF
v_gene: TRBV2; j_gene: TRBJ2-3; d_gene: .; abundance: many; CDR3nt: TGTGCCGTCCCTAGGGGGGGCGATACGCAGTATTTT; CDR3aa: CAVPRGGDTQYF
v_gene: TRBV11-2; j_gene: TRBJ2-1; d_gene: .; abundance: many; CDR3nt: TGTGCCAGCAGCTTAGCTAACAATGAGCAGTTCTTC; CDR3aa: CASSLANNEQFF
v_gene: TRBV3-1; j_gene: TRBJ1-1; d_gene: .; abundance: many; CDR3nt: TGTGCCAGCAGCCAAGAAAGGAGAGCGAACACTGAAGCTTTCTTT; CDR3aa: CASSQERRANTEAFF
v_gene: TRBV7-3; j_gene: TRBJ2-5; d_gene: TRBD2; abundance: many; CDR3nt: TGTGCCAGCAGCGCCCGGGGGGGCCAAGAGACCCAGTACTTC; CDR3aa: CASSARGGQETQYF
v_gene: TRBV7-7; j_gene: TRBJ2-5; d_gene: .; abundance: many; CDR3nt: TGTGCTAGCAGCATCGGTAGCACCCGGGAGACCCAGTACTTC; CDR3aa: CASSIGSTRETQYF
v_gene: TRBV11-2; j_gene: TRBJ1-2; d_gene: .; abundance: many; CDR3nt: TGTGCCAGCAGCCACACCTTAGGTGGGGATGGCTACACCTTC; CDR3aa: CASSHTLGGDGYTF
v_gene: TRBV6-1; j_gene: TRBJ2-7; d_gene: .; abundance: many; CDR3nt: TGTGCCAGCAGCCTAGGACAGGGAGGGGCCTCTGAGCAGTACTTC; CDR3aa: CASSLGQGGASEQYF
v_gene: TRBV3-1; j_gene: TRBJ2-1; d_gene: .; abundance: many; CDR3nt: TGTGCCAGCAGCCAAGGGAGCCGGGACCTCGGACCCTACAATGAGCAGTTCTTC; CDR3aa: CASSQGSRDLGPYNEQFF
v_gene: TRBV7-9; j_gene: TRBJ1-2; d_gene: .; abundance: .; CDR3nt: TGTGCCAGCAGCTCCTATCAGACAAGTAACTATGGCTACACCTTC; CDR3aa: CASSSYQTSNYGYTF
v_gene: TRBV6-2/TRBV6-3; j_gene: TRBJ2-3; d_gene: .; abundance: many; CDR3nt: TGTGCCAGCAGTTACGCGGGTTTTAGCACAGATACGCAGTATTTT; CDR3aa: CASSYAGFSTDTQYF
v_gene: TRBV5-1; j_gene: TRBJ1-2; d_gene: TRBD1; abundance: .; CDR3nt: TGCGCCAGCAGCCCGGACAGGGCCTTTGGTCGGGCCTATGGCTACACCTTC; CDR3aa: CASSPDRAFGRAYGYTF
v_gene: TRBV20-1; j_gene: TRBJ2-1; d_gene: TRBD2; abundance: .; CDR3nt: TGCAGTGCTAGAGATCAGCGACTAGCGGGGCTGGGCAATGAGCAGTTCTTC; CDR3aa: CSARDQRLAGLGNEQFF
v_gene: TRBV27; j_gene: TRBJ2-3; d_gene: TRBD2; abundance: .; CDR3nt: TGTGCCAGCAGTGCGCTAGCGGGGGGAAACACAGATACGCAGTATTTT; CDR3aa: CASSALAGGNTDTQYF
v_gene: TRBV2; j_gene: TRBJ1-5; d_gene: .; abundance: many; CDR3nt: TGTGCCAGCAGTGAAGTTGGGGCTTATAGCAATCAGCCCCAGCATTTT; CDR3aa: CASSEVGAYSNQPQHF
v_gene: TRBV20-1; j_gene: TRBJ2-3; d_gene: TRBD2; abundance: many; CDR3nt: TGCAGTGCTAGAGTTGTTAGCGGGAGTATGACAGATACGCAGTATTTT; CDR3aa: CSARVVSGSMTDTQYF
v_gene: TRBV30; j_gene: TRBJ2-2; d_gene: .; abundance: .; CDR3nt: TGTGCCTGGAGAGGGTTTTTAGCGGGGGAGCTGTTTTTT; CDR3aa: CAWRGFLAGELFF
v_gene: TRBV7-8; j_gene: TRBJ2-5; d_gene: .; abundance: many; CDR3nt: TGTGCCAGCAGCTTAGTGGGGCAGGGACAAGAGACCCAGTACTTC; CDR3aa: CASSLVGQGQETQYF
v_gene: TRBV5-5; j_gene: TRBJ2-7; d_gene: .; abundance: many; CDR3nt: TGTGCCAGCAGCTTGTATCCTTACTCCTACGAGCAGTACTTC; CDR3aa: CASSLYPYSYEQYF
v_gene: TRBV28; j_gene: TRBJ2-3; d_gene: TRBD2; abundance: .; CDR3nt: TGTGCCAGCAGTCCGCTAGCGGGAGGCACAGATACGCAGTATTTT; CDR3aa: CASSPLAGGTDTQYF
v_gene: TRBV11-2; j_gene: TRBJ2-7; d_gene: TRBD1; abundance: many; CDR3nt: TGTGCCAGCAAGGATCTTGGACAGGGGTTTTTCGGGGACTCTGTCTACGAGCAGTACTTC; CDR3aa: CASKDLGQGFFGDSVYEQYF
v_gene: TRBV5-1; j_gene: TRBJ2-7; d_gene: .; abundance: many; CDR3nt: TGTGCCAGCAGCCTCGACACCTACGAGCAGTACTTC; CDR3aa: CASSLDTYEQYF
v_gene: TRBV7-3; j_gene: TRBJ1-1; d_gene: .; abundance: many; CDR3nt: TGTGCCAGCAGGTATTCACAGAACACTGAAGCTTTCTTT; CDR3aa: CASRYSQNTEAFF
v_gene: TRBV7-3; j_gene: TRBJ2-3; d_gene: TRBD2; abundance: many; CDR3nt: TGTGCCAGCAGTACATACCCTAATCGGACTAGCGGCGCGCAGTATTTT; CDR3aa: CASSTYPNRTSGAQYF
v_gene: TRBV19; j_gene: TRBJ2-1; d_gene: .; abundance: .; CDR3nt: TGTGCCAGTAGTATTTACCGTCACCGCTCCTACAATGAGCAGTTCTTC; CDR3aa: CASSIYRHRSYNEQFF
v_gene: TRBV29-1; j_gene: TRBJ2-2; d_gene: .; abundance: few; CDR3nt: TGCAGCTCTAAAGAGACGAACACCGGGGAGCTGTTTTTT; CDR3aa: CSSKETNTGELFF
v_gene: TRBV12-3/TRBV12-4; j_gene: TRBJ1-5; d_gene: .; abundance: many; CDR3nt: TGTGCCAGCAGTTTAAGGGGAGCCCTGAGCAATCAGCCCCAGCATTTT; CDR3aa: CASSLRGALSNQPQHF
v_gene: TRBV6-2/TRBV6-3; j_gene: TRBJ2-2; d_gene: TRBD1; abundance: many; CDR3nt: TGTGCCAGCAGTTATACGACAGGGGGCGCGGACACCGGGGAGCTGTTTTTT; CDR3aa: CASSYTTGGADTGELFF
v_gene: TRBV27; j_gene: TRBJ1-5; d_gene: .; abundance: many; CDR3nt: TGTGCCAGCAGTTTAAGAGGGGCTAATAGCAATCAGCCCCAGCATTTT; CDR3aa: CASSLRGANSNQPQHF
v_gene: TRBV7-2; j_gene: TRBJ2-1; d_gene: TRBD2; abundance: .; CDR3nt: TGTGCCAGCCGGACTAGCGGGGGGGCCGATGAGCAGTTCTTC; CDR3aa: CASRTSGGADEQFF